These 21 T cell receptor beta chains originate from one sample sequenced in a study of blood T cells in healthy people across ages. A sample-barcoded 5' primer and a J-beta primer mix were used in a second PCR of about 6 to 12 cycles. TCRdb independently ran MiXCR on the 5' RACE reads; one entry per CDR3 protein. The sample has approximately 1.5 million distinct CDR3 sequences, roughly 32% seen once. The sequencing sample was made of blood. The receptors shown here come from a young woman in good health.

J is TRBJ2-3 and V is TRBV15; 9 bases are shared with TRBD1. The CDR3 contains 16 residues. Germline CDR1 is LNHNV and CDR2 is YYDKDF (reference sequence). J was trimmed by 0 bases and V by 5 bases; bases with no gene match: 6. CDR3 in amino acids: CATSRRDRASTDTQYF. CDR3 bases: TGTGCCACCAGCCGCAGGGACAGGGCTAGCACAGATACGCAGTATTTT. Supplemented by reference TRBV15 and TRBJ2-3, the full variable domain reads DAMVIQNPRYQVTQFGKPVTLSCSQTLNHNVMYWYQQKSSQAPKLLFHYYDKDFNNEADTPDNFQSRRPNTSFCFLDIRSPGLGDTAMYLCATSRRDRASTDTQYFGPGTRLTVL.

Many counts were recorded for this clonotype. V gene TRBV5-1 combines with J gene TRBJ1-2; D gene uncertain. Trimming stripped 4 bases from V and 2 bases from J, with 12 bases between. The CDR3 sequence is 14 residues long. CDR1 is SGHRS and CDR2 is YFSETQ in the germline V gene. CDR3 residues: CASSLVGSNYGYTF. Here the CDR3 DNA reads TGCGCCAGCAGCCTGGTAGGGAGCAACTATGGCTACACCTTC.

CDR3 DNA: TGCAGCGCCAAGACAGGGGGTAGCTATGGCTACACCTTC. The encoded protein is CSAKTGGSYGYTF. This chain uses TRBV29-1 with TRBJ1-2, with 9 bases fitting TRBD1. Germline CDR1 SQVTM, CDR2 ANQGSEA. The junction had 7 bases not matched to a gene; V was cut back by 7 bases and J by 4 bases. The CDR3 extends over 13 amino acids.

This clonotype has more than one count but fewer than ten. The CDR3 loop is CASSGGQGSFEKLFF. CDR3 bases: TGTGCCAGCAGCGGCGGACAGGGAAGTTTTGAAAAACTGTTTTTT. The chain has TRBV7-9 and TRBJ1-4, with 8 bases lining up with TRBD1. After removal of 5 bases from V and 7 bases from J, the junction contained 9 bases not matched to a gene. CDR3 size: 15 residues. The V gene's germline CDR1 is SEHNR and CDR2 FQNEAQ (reference sequence).

V gene TRBV11-2 combines with J gene TRBJ2-2, with D unclear. The germline V and J ends were trimmed by 5 bases and 8 bases, with 12 bases remaining between them. Germline loops: CDR1 SGHAT, CDR2 FQNNGV. CDR3 size: 13 residues. CDR3 DNA: TGTGCCAGCAGCCATCCTGCATCGGGGGAGCTGTTTTTT. Its protein product is CASSHPASGELFF.

The gene calls are TRBV24-1 and TRBJ2-3, with TRBD1 matching 8 bases. Germline values: CDR1 KGHDR, CDR2 SFDVKD. The CDR3 loop spans 13 amino acids. V lost 9 bases, J lost 2 bases, and 3 bases stayed unmatched. The CDR3 region has the DNA TGTGCCACCGGGGACAGGTTCACAGATACGCAGTATTTT. Its translation: CATGDRFTDTQYF.

The gene calls are TRBV19 and TRBJ2-7, with a weak D call TRBD2 (5 bases). Gene TRBJ2-5 matches the end of the DNA better, so the J call may be wrong. The CDR3 consists of 14 residues. CDR1 and CDR2 from the germline V gene are LNHDA and SQIVND (reference sequence). CDR3: CASSISGDRETQYF. Here the CDR3 DNA reads TGTGCCAGTAGTATTTCCGGGGATCGGGAGACCCAGTACTTC.

The chain combines TRBV30 with TRBJ1-2; tentatively, D is TRBD1 (5 bases). In germline, CDR1 is GTSNPN, CDR2 SVGIG (reference sequence). There are 14 residues in the CDR3. The V gene lost 2 bases and the J gene lost 3 bases, with 13 bases spanning the gap. CDR3 nucleotide sequence: TGTGCCTGGAGTCTGACAGAGATTTACTATGGCTACACCTTC. The encoded protein is CAWSLTEIYYGYTF.

The chain employs TRBV7-3 and TRBJ2-7; D is unclear. Germline assignment: CDR1 SGHTA and CDR2 FQGTGA. The CDR3 sequence is 14 residues long. V was trimmed by 5 bases and J by 1 base, leaving 12 bases between them. The CDR3 DNA reads TGTGCCAGCAGCCCCATGTCTGATTCCTACGAGCAGTACTTC. Protein product: CASSPMSDSYEQYF.

J is TRBJ2-3 and V is TRBV20-1; tentative D call: TRBD2 (5 bases). Germline-derived CDR1 and CDR2 are DFQATT and SNEGSKA (reference sequence). This CDR3 region has 15 residues. V was trimmed by 2 bases and J by 6 bases, leaving 18 bases between them. The CDR3: CSARLTRVVVDTQYF. The CDR3, as DNA: TGCAGTGCTAGACTTACTAGGGTAGTTGTGGATACGCAGTATTTT.

The chain combines TRBV20-1 with TRBJ2-3, with 9 positions matching TRBD2. The CDR3 runs 16 residues. The J segment lost 2 bases and the V segment lost 6 bases, leaving 12 bases of the junction unmatched. The germline V gene encodes CDR1 DFQATT and CDR2 SNEGSKA (reference sequence). The CDR3 DNA follows: TGCAGTGCCCAAAGGTTTGCTAGCGGGAACACAGATACGCAGTATTTT. Protein: CSAQRFASGNTDTQYF.

This clonotype showed up just a few times. The chain recombines TRBV10-3 with TRBJ2-3, with 11 bases matching TRBD2. This CDR3 is built from 17 residues. Germline CDR1 reads ENHRY; CDR2 reads SYGVKD. V gave up 0 bases and J gave up 0 bases; unmatched junction bases: 2. The CDR3 here is CAISESLAGGSTDTQYF. The CDR3 DNA sequence: TGTGCCATCAGTGAGTCCCTAGCGGGGGGAAGCACAGATACGCAGTATTTT.

This chain uses TRBV27 with TRBJ2-7; TRBD1 matches at 7 bases. The CDR3 extends over 15 amino acids. Trimming removed 5 bases from V and 3 bases from J; junction bases left unmatched: 10. CDR1 MNHEY and CDR2 SMNVEV come from the germline V gene (reference sequence). In nucleotides, the CDR3 is TGTGCCAGCAGTACATACAGGGGATTCATCTACGAGCAGTACTTC. It codes for CASSTYRGFIYEQYF.

This clonotype was detected only a few times. The chain joins TRBV25-1 to TRBJ1-6, with a tentative D call TRBD1 (5 bases). Trimming removed 6 bases at V and 7 bases at J, with 16 bases between. Germline V gene sequence: CDR1 MGHDK, CDR2 SYGVNS. The CDR3 sequence is 15 residues long. CDR3 in DNA: TGTGCCAGCAGCGCTACCGGGACGGGAAATTCACCCCTCCACTTT. It encodes CASSATGTGNSPLHF.

This clonotype was recorded once. The genes are TRBV5-1 and TRBJ1-1; D is ambiguous. The germline V and J ends were trimmed by 2 bases and 1 base, with 9 bases remaining between them. Looked up from germline, CDR1 is SGHRS and CDR2 is YFSETQ. The CDR3 length is 14 residues. The CDR3 protein is CASSFDIANTEAFF. CDR3 DNA: TGCGCCAGCAGCTTTGACATCGCGAACACTGAAGCTTTCTTT.

This sequence joins TRBV7-9 and TRBJ2-6, with TRBD1 matching 10 bases. The CDR3 runs 15 residues. With V trimmed by 5 bases and J by 8 bases, 6 bases remained unmatched. Germline V lookup: CDR1 SEHNR, CDR2 FQNEAQ (reference sequence). The CDR3 protein is CASSNDRGLSNVLTF. In nucleotides, the CDR3 is TGTGCCAGCAGCAACGACAGGGGGCTATCCAACGTCCTGACTTTC.

Worth noting for this clonotype: A read error may produce the germline difference seen at one junction end. The rearrangement links TRBV29-1 to TRBJ2-1; D might be TRBD1 (8 bases). The V gene's germline CDR1 is SQVTM and CDR2 ANQGSEA. There are 14 residues in the CDR3. CDR3 bases: TGCAGCGTCAACAGGGGGGGGACCTACAGTGAGCAGTTCTTC. Its protein is CSVNRGGTYSEQFF.

This clonotype was seen ten or more times. The chain joins TRBV29-1 to TRBJ1-1; 9 nucleotides agree with TRBD1. This CDR3 contains 13 residues. The J segment lost 3 bases and the V segment lost 1 base, leaving 0 bases of the junction unmatched. The germline V gene encodes CDR1 SQVTM and CDR2 ANQGSEA. The CDR3 bases are TGCAGCGTTGAAGGGGACAGGGACACTGAAGCTTTCTTT. Translating gives CSVEGDRDTEAFF.

J is TRBJ2-7 and V is TRBV13; D is possibly TRBD1 or TRBD2 (6 bases each). This CDR3 region has 16 residues. CDR1 and CDR2 from the germline V gene are PRHDT and FYEKMQ (reference sequence). V gave up 5 bases and J gave up 2 bases, with 19 bases separating them. The CDR3 protein is CASSTDRLGEAYEQYF. DNA for the CDR3: TGTGCCAGCAGCACAGACAGGTTAGGGGAGGCCTACGAGCAGTACTTC.

This clonotype has ten or more counts. This chain uses TRBV6-5 with TRBJ2-7; weak D call: TRBD1 (6 bases). Trimming took 0 bases from V and 6 from J, leaving 9 bases between them. Germline assignment: CDR1 MNHEY and CDR2 SVGAGI. The CDR3 has 13 amino acids. The DNA of the CDR3 is TGTGCCAGCAGTTACTCGAGAGGGGGCGAGCAGTACTTC. Amino acids: CASSYSRGGEQYF.

A note on this clonotype: A read error may produce the germline difference seen at one junction end. J is TRBJ2-1 and V is TRBV27, with D possibly TRBD1 on 6 matching bases. The CDR3 spans 14 residues. The germline gives CDR1 MNHEY, CDR2 SMNVEV (reference sequence). This CDR3 is CASRTGWSYNEQFF. The CDR3 nucleotides read TGTGCTAGCAGAACAGGGTGGTCCTACAATGAGCAGTTCTTC.